The source of this T cell receptor beta chain is a study of identical twins. The J segment lost 4 bases and the V segment lost 4 bases, leaving 5 bases of the junction unmatched. This CDR3 comprises 15 residues. Healthy Caucasians alone served as donors. The table lists this clonotype with many counts. Its antigen is currently unknown. Whole-study findings and limits: Less excess twin sharing appeared in beta out-of-frame sequences.

Template switching (which added a universal primer site) was used, and cDNA carried unique molecular identifiers. One entry per CDR3 protein results from TCRdb running MiXCR on the 5' RACE reads. The top ten clones hold 2.5% to 3.5% of a sample with roughly 570,000 distinct CDR3 sequences, 7.5% to 10% of them seen once. The sample was also linked to a second study, of yellow fever vaccine responses in identical twins.

The chain uses TRBV12-3 or TRBV12-4 and TRBJ2-3; 10 nucleotides align to TRBD2. Sequencing was performed on PBMCs. This TCR came from a woman between 18 and 30 years old in good health. The CDR3 loop reads CASSSTSGNSDTQYF. The CDR3 bases are TGTGCCAGCAGTTCTACTAGCGGGAACTCAGATACGCAGTATTTT.